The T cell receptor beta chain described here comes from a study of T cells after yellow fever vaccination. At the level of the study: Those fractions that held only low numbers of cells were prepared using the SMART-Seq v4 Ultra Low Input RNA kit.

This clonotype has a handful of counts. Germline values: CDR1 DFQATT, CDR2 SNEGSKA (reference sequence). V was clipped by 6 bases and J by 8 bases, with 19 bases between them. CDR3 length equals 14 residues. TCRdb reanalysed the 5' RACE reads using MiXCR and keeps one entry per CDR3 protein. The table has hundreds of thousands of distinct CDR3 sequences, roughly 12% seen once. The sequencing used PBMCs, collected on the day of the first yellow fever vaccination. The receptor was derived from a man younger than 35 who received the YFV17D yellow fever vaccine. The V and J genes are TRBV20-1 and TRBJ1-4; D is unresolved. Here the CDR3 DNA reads TGCAGTGCCCCCCAGCCTTATCTTCGGGAAAAACTGTTTTTT. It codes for CSAPQPYLREKLFF.